This T cell receptor beta chain was obtained from a study of blood T cell repertoires in COVID-19. The germline gives CDR1 SGHDN, CDR2 FVKESK. CDR3 length: 13 amino acids. The V gene lost 2 bases and the J gene lost 7 bases, with 11 bases spanning the gap. Here immunoSEQ multiplex PCR was the method, and the copy in TCRdb shows in-frame clones only, minus some. In the table there are 77,000 or so clones, approximately 74% of which are singletons. The source is a human donor with acute or convalescent COVID-19. The donor label of this sample is uncertain. The chain combines TRBV14 with TRBJ1-2; possible D gene TRBD1, 5 bases. The specimen sequenced was peripheral blood. CDR3 sequence: CASSQPQARGYTF. CDR3 bases: TGTGCCAGCAGCCAACCACAGGCGCGTGGCTACACCTTC.